The rows below give T cell receptor beta chains drawn from one sample of a study of radiotherapy plus CTLA-4 blockade in lung cancer. Sequencing used immunoSEQ multiplex PCR; TCRdb keeps in-frame clones, though not all of them. This table holds some 78,000 clones, 70% to 90% found once. The sample here was peripheral blood, taken from a patient treated with radiotherapy plus ipilimumab. These receptors all come from a human donor with non-small cell lung cancer who had stable disease on radiotherapy plus ipilimumab. CDR3s include the opening cysteine and the closing phenylalanine or tryptophan. The D gene is left open where the match is weak. Clone size appears in some rows only: once, few, many, or a class for an expanded clone.

J: TRBJ2-6
V: TRBV30
size: -
D: TRBD1
DNA: TGTGCCTGGAGTACAGGGGGCGCTGGGGCCAACGTCCTGACTTTC
CDR3: CAWSTGGAGANVLTF

J: TRBJ2-1
V: TRBV5-1
size: -
D: TRBD1
DNA: TGCGCCAGCAGCCCACACAGGGGGGAGCAGTTCTTC
CDR3: CASSPHRGEQFF

J: TRBJ2-7
V: TRBV29-1
size: once
D: -
DNA: TGCAGCGCATTACTAGGCTACGAGCAGTACTTC
CDR3: CSALLGYEQYF

J: TRBJ2-7
V: TRBV7-7
size: -
D: TRBD2
DNA: TGTGCCAGCAGCCCGTCGGGTAGCGGGGACTACGAGCAGTACTTC
CDR3: CASSPSGSGDYEQYF

J: TRBJ2-7
V: TRBV6-1
size: -
D: TRBD1
DNA: TGTGCCAGCAGTGAAGGGTGGGACAGGACGGACGAGCAGTACTTC
CDR3: CASSEGWDRTDEQYF

J: TRBJ2-5
V: TRBV7-9
size: few
D: -
DNA: TGTGCCAGCAGCCTTGGGGCGGAACAAGAGACCCAGTACTTC
CDR3: CASSLGAEQETQYF

J: TRBJ2-5
V: TRBV10-1
size: -
D: -
DNA: TGCGCCAGCAGCCCGACAGGAACCCAAGAGACCCAGTACTTC
CDR3: CASSPTGTQETQYF

J: TRBJ2-2
V: TRBV19
size: -
D: -
DNA: TGTGCCAGTAGACCGGGACCCACGAACACCGGGGAGCTGTTTTTT
CDR3: CASRPGPTNTGELFF

J: TRBJ1-2
V: TRBV7-8
size: -
D: TRBD1
DNA: TGTGCCAGCAGCGGACAGGGGTCCTATGGCTACACCTTC
CDR3: CASSGQGSYGYTF

J: TRBJ2-7
V: TRBV7-9
size: few
D: TRBD1
DNA: TGTGCCAGCAGCCCGGGACAGATGGCCTACGAGCAGTACTTC
CDR3: CASSPGQMAYEQYF

J: TRBJ2-5
V: TRBV28
size: -
D: -
DNA: TGTGCCAGCAGTTCCGGGGGCAGGGAAGAGACCCAGTACTTC
CDR3: CASSSGGREETQYF